The T cell receptor (beta chain) described here comes from a study of identical twins. From the 5' RACE reads, TCRdb called clonotypes with MiXCR, one entry per CDR3 protein. The data show about 810,000 distinct CDR3 sequences, about 12% seen once. The CDR3 is 13 residues long. Trimming removed 5 bases from V and 5 bases from J; junction bases left unmatched: 4. In germline, CDR1 is SGHNT, CDR2 YENEEA. These data were likewise used in another study, on yellow fever vaccine responses in identical twins.

This chain joins TRBV11-3 and TRBJ2-5; 8 bases map to TRBD1. Source material: PBMCs. The sequence came from a woman younger than 35 in good health. The CDR3 reads CASSAGQVETQYF. DNA for the CDR3: TGTGCCAGCAGCGCGGGACAGGTTGAGACCCAGTACTTC.